This T cell receptor beta chain was captured in a study of shared clonotypes between healthy human individuals. In germline, CDR1 is LNHDA, CDR2 SQIVND (reference sequence). The V segment lost 10 bases and the J segment 4 bases; nucleotides outside the gene matches: 9. This CDR3 is 14 amino acids long. Each replicate PCR on the sorted subsets used 200 ng DNA (approximately 33,000 T cell genomes). Profiling relied on immunoSEQ multiplex PCR, and the TCRdb table lists in-frame clones only, not all of them. The sample has under 300,000 clones, over 60% seen once. This chain uses TRBV19 with TRBJ2-4, with TRBD2 matching 8 bases. The clonotype was recovered from a man under 40 in good health. The sequenced sample was memory CD4+ T cells sorted from blood. Subset: CD45RA-negative fraction. CDR3 region: CATSRGDTKNIQYF. Written as DNA, the CDR3 is TGTGCCACCTCGCGGGGGGACACGAAAAACATTCAGTACTTC.